This T cell receptor beta chain was retrieved from a study of CD8 T cells in ankylosing spondylitis. Overall study results and limits: Typical of ankylosing spondylitis blood, it appeared, was a TCR beta motif of under 10 highly homologous variants.

Germline values: CDR1 DFQATT, CDR2 SNEGSKA (reference sequence). Trimming cost V 6 bases and J 4 bases; bases outside gene matches: 3. This CDR3 spans 12 amino acids. In the case of this clonotype: Its antigen is unknown.

Library preparation for TCR beta used quantitative 5'-RACE with molecular barcodes. In TCRdb, the 5' RACE reads were re-called with MiXCR into one record per CDR3 protein. The sample holds about 440,000 distinct CDR3 sequences, 17% seen once. The sequence was collected from a male donor with ankylosing spondylitis. The chain combines TRBV20-1 with TRBJ1-5; 7 nucleotides align to TRBD1. Sample: blood, either unsorted or a sorted T cell fraction (not recorded which). As DNA, the CDR3 is TGCAGTGCAGTACAGGGGAATCAGCCCCAGCATTTT. This gives the protein CSAVQGNQPQHF.